One and the same sample provided the 4 T cell receptor beta chains below, sequenced in a study of technical replicates of blood from a few donors. Sequencing used immunoSEQ multiplex PCR; TCRdb keeps in-frame clones, though not all of them. Of 80,000 to 100,000 clones in the sample, approximately 96% were seen once. Material for sequencing was T cells isolated from PBMCs. The source of these receptors is a human donor in good health.

The chain combines TRBV6-1 with TRBJ1-1; 8 bases fit TRBD1. Germline V gene lookup returns CDR1 MNHNS and CDR2 SASEGT. The V segment lost 7 bases and the J segment 2 bases; nucleotides outside the gene matches: 6. The CDR3 length is 14 residues. The CDR3 DNA reads TGTGCCAGCAAAGAGACAGGGGCTAACACTGAAGCTTTCTTT. Translation gives CASKETGANTEAFF.

The V gene is TRBV6-6, the J gene TRBJ1-1; 9 bases match TRBD1. The CDR3 covers 14 residues. The trim removed 0 bases at V and 5 bases at J, leaving 1 base unmatched. The germline gives CDR1 MNHNY, CDR2 SVGAGI (reference sequence). The CDR3 is CASSYSGQGTEAFF. DNA for the CDR3: TGTGCCAGCAGTTACTCGGGACAGGGAACTGAAGCTTTCTTT.

The V and J genes are TRBV7-9 and TRBJ2-7; D is possibly TRBD2 (5 bases). The CDR3 sequence is 15 residues long. Trimming removed 1 base at V and 2 bases at J, with 12 bases between. Germline loops: CDR1 SEHNR, CDR2 FQNEAQ (reference sequence). This CDR3 reads CASSLGSGKAYEQYF. DNA of the CDR3: TGTGCCAGCAGCTTAGGATCGGGGAAGGCCTACGAGCAGTACTTC.

This clone came up once. This chain connects TRBV9 to TRBJ2-1, with D tentatively TRBD2 (6 bases). Between the trimmed V and J ends, which lost 4 bases and 4 bases, there was a span of 15 bases. Germline V gene lookup returns CDR1 SGDLS and CDR2 YYNGEE. The CDR3 contains 15 residues. The CDR3 is CASSPQGGAYNEQFF. CDR3 in DNA: TGTGCCAGCAGCCCCCAGGGCGGGGCTTACAATGAGCAGTTCTTC.